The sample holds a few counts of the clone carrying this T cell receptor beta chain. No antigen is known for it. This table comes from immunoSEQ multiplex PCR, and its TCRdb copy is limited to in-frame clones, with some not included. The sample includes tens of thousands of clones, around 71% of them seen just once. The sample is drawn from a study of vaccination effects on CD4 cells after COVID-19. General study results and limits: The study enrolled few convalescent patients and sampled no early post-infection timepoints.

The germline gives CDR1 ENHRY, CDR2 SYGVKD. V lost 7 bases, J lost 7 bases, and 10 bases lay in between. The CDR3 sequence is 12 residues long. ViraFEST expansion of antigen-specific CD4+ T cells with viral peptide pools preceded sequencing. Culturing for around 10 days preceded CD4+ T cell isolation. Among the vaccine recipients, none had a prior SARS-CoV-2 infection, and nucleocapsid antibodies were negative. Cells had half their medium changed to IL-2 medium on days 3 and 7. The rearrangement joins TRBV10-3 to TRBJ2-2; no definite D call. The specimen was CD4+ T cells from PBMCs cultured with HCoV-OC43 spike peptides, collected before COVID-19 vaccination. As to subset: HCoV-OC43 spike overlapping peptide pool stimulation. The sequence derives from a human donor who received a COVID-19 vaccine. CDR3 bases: TGTGCCATCATGGATAGGTACGGGGAGCTGTTTTTT. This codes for CAIMDRYGELFF.